The clone carrying this TCR beta chain has a single count. What it binds is not known. V trimming: 5 bases; J trimming: 8 bases; junction bases outside the gene matches: 6. The CDR3 is 13 amino acids. Germline CDR1 is GTSNPN and CDR2 is SVGIG (reference sequence). The record originates from a study of shared clonotypes between healthy human individuals. Across the study: Ranging from 18 to 49 in age, donors were two women and three men.

Every subset's genomic DNA went evenly onto several immunoSEQ plates. As originally analysed: Filtering differed, since immunoSEQ gave only junction sequences and no quality scores. The table came from immunoSEQ multiplex PCR; TCRdb's copy has only in-frame clones and leaves some out. The V and J calls and clone size are taken from that table; D and trimming were inferred from the DNA. The sample holds 1,400,000 or so clones, about 98.5% seen once. Whole-study findings and limits: Larger richness was generally estimated for naive than memory subsets.

This TCR was recovered from a man younger than 45 in good health. The chain carries TRBV30 and TRBJ1-4; 9 bases fit TRBD1. The sample taken for sequencing was naive CD4+ T cells sorted from blood. Noted subset: CD45RA+ positively selected. The CDR3 sequence: CAWGTGLGEKLFF. The CDR3 DNA sequence: TGTGCCTGGGGGACAGGGCTTGGGGAAAAACTGTTTTTT.